This T cell receptor (beta chain) emerged from a study of Ad26.COV2.S vaccination and SARS-CoV-2 variants. Study summary: Vaccine-arm donor from the placebo-controlled COV1001 Ad26.COV2.S trial.

A few counts support this clone. J was trimmed by 4 bases and V by 7 bases; bases with no gene match: 2. The CDR3 length is 13 residues. Germline values: CDR1 SGHRS, CDR2 YFSETQ. Treatment: about 20 received Ad26.COV2.S at low or high dose, single or two shots; roughly five received placebo; per-sample allocation not given. Sampling occurred on day 63 after the first vaccine or placebo injection. TCRdb's copy holds only in-frame clones and misses some; the assay was immunoSEQ multiplex PCR. The table includes 400,000 to 450,000 clones, around 90% detected once. The chain carries TRBV5-1 and TRBJ2-2; 9 bases match TRBD1. The sequences come from peripheral blood, collected in a trial of Ad26.COV2.S vaccine versus placebo. This sequence was found in a person aged 18-65 years who received the Ad26.COV2.S COVID-19 vaccine or a placebo. CDR3 amino acids: CASGTGSTGELFF. The CDR3 nucleotides read TGCGCCAGCGGGACAGGGTCCACCGGGGAGCTGTTTTTT.